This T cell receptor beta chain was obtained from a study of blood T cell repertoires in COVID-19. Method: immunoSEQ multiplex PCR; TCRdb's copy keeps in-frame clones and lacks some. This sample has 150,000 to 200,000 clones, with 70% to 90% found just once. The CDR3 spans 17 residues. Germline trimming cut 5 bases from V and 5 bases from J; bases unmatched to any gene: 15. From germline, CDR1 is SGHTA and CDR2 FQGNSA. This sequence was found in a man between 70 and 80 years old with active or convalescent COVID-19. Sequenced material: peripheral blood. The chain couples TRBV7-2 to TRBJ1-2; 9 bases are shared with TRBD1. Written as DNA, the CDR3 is TGTGCCAGCAGCACCCGGGACAGGGCCGTTTTGGGGTATGGCTACACCTTC. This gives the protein CASSTRDRAVLGYGYTF.